This T cell receptor (beta chain) derives from a study of cytomegalovirus exposure and HLA in healthy donors. Study-wide points: A later analysis found most CMV-associated TCR beta chains apparently HLA-restricted. An analysis was carried out at a later point. It showed that HLA-associated TCR beta chains were more clonally expanded than equally common non-associated chains. Investigators reported around 150 TCR beta chains as tied to cytomegalovirus.

As regards this clone: What it recognizes is unknown.

A multiplex PCR was run with 60 Vbeta primers and 13 Jbeta primers. Using immunoSEQ multiplex PCR, the repertoire was profiled, and TCRdb retains in-frame clones only, with some absent. Of some 190,000 clones in the sample, about four fifths are singletons; the top ten hold approximately 5%. Sequenced: PBMCs. The sequence was collected from a young man in good health and CMV-seropositive.

This CDR3 reads CASSLDGQGAVRDTQYF. For the CDR3, the DNA is TGTGCCAGCAGCTTAGACGGACAGGGGGCTGTGAGAGATACGCAGTATTTT. This chain links TRBV11-1 with TRBJ2-3, with TRBD1 matching 11 bases. After removal of 1 base from V and 5 bases from J, the junction contained 8 bases not matched to a gene. Germline V gene data show CDR1 as SGHAT and CDR2 as FQDESV (reference sequence). CDR3 length: 17 amino acids. Supplemented by reference TRBV11-1 and TRBJ2-3, the full variable domain reads EAEVAQSPRYKITEKSQAVAFWCDPISGHATLYWYRQILGQGPELLVQFQDESVVDDSQLPKDRFSAERLKGVDSTLKIQPAELGDSAMYLCASSLDGQGAVRDTQYFGPGTRLTVL.